Sequencing of this T cell receptor (beta chain) was carried out in a study of T-cell reconstitution after alpha-beta-depleted transplantation in children. This clonotype was seen repeatedly, ten times or more. Preparation of the TCRbeta library was carried out with unique molecular identifiers. TCRdb re-called the PCR reads with MiXCR, one entry per CDR3 protein. This table has about 230,000 distinct CDR3 sequences, about 8.8% appearing once. The CDR3 extends over 19 amino acids. In germline, CDR1 is SGHRS, CDR2 YFSETQ. V shed 5 bases, J shed 0 bases, and the junction held 14 bases outside the gene matches.

The source was PBMCs from the stem cell graft donor, collected from the stem cell graft. The source is a human donor who donated a stem cell graft to a child with SCID. The J gene is TRBJ2-6, the V gene TRBV5-1; 7 nucleotides match TRBD2. CDR3 nucleotide sequence: TGCGCCAGCAGGGACCCGGGACTACCTATGTACTCTGGGGCCAACGTCCTGACTTTC. Protein: CASRDPGLPMYSGANVLTF.